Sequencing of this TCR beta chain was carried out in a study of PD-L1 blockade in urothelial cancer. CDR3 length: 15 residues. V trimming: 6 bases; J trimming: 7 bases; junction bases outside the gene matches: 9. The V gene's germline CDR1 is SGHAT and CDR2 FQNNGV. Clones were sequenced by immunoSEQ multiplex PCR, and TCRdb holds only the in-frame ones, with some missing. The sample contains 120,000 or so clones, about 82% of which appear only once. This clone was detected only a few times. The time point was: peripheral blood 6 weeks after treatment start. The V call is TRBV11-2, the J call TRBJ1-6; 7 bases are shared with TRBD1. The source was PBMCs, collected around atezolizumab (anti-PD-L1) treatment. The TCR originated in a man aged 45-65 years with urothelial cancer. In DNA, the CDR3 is TGTGCCAGCAGACAATCCGGGACAGAAAATTCACCCCTCCACTTT. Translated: CASRQSGTENSPLHF. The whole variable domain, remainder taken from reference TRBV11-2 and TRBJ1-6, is EAGVAQSPRYKIIEKRQSVAFWCNPISGHATLYWYQQILGQGPKLLIQFQNNGVVDDSQLPKDRFSAERLKGVDSTLKIQPAKLEDSAVYLCASRQSGTENSPLHFGNGTRLTVT.